The 29 T cell receptor beta chains listed next were all sequenced from one sample in a study of OX40 agonist ivuxolimab in advanced cancers. TCRdb's copy holds only in-frame clones and misses some; the assay was immunoSEQ multiplex PCR. This table holds about 62,000 clones, approximately 92% found once. Source: CD4+ or CD8+ T cells sorted from blood, taken in a trial of the OX40 agonist ivuxolimab. The source is an adult with an advanced solid tumor such as melanoma, head and neck, liver or kidney cancer.

The genes are TRBV28 and TRBJ2-7; D unresolved. Trimming shortened V by 3 bases and J by 4 bases, and 7 bases separated the two germline ends. Germline V gene lookup returns CDR1 MDHEN and CDR2 SYDVKM. This CDR3 contains 12 residues. CDR3 amino acids: CASSLELYEQYF. Here the CDR3 DNA reads TGTGCCAGCAGTTTGGAGCTTTACGAGCAGTACTTC.

The chain is built from TRBV9 and TRBJ1-3, with 9 bases identical to TRBD1. CDR3 length: 17 residues. Germline V gene sequence: CDR1 SGDLS, CDR2 YYNGEE. V shed 1 base, J shed 2 bases, and the junction held 7 bases outside the gene matches. CDR3 loop: CASSVLGQGIAGNTIYF. The CDR3 DNA sequence: TGTGCCAGCAGCGTACTCGGACAGGGGATTGCTGGAAACACCATATATTTT.

This chain joins TRBV7-8 and TRBJ2-3; TRBD2 is a possible D gene (5 bases). Germline assignment: CDR1 SGHVS and CDR2 FQNEAQ. Trimming stripped 7 bases from V and 0 bases from J, with 11 bases between. The CDR3 loop spans 14 amino acids. CDR3 sequence reads: CASKVGGSTDTQYF. For the CDR3, the DNA is TGTGCCAGCAAAGTCGGCGGGAGCACAGATACGCAGTATTTT.

The chain employs TRBV30 and TRBJ1-6; 9 nucleotides match TRBD1. The junction had 2 bases not matched to a gene; V was cut back by 3 bases and J by 5 bases. This CDR3 spans 14 amino acids. Germline lookup yields CDR1 GTSNPN and CDR2 SVGIG (reference sequence). DNA for the CDR3: TGTGCCTGGAGCCGGACAGGGGATAATTCACCCCTCCACTTT. Translation: CAWSRTGDNSPLHF.

This clone has a single count. The genes are TRBV5-4 and TRBJ2-3; the D is unclear. The CDR3 spans 12 residues. The ends were cut back, 4 bases at V and 2 bases at J, with 5 bases in the middle. Looked up from germline, CDR1 is SGHNT and CDR2 is YYREEE (reference sequence). The CDR3 is CASSMYTDTQYF. The CDR3 DNA reads as TGTGCCAGCAGCATGTACACAGATACGCAGTATTTT.

This chain uses TRBV19 with TRBJ1-1, with no clear D. The V gene lost 3 bases and the J gene lost 2 bases, with 7 bases spanning the gap. This CDR3 contains 13 residues. CDR1 is LNHDA and CDR2 is SQIVND in the germline V gene (reference sequence). The CDR3 sequence is CASSIALNTEAFF. The CDR3 DNA follows: TGTGCCAGTAGTATTGCCCTAAACACTGAAGCTTTCTTT.

This chain links TRBV14 with TRBJ1-3; no firm D call. This CDR3 comprises 18 residues. From germline, CDR1 is SGHDN and CDR2 FVKESK. V was cut by 0 bases and J by 0 bases, with 15 bases left in between. CDR3 nucleotides: TGTGCCAGCAGCCAAGATCTTTCCGGGCCGAGCTCTGGAAACACCATATATTTT. This codes for CASSQDLSGPSSGNTIYF.

For this clone: Other DNA sequences within the sample encode an identical CDR3. The rearrangement joins TRBV5-1 to TRBJ1-2; D uncertain. Germline V gene sequence: CDR1 SGHRS, CDR2 YFSETQ. Trimming removed 0 bases at V and 4 bases at J, with 4 bases between. The CDR3 contains 12 residues. CDR3 in amino acids: CASSLDSYGYTF. In DNA, the CDR3 is TGCGCCAGCAGCTTGGACAGCTATGGCTACACCTTC.

V and J are TRBV4-1 and TRBJ2-3; 16 positions match TRBD2. The germline gives CDR1 MGHRA, CDR2 YSYEKL. V shed 3 bases and J 3 bases; nucleotides not matched to a gene: 12. This CDR3 contains 20 residues. The CDR3 sequence: CASSHSGTSGRAGWTDTQYF. CDR3 bases: TGCGCCAGCAGCCATTCCGGGACTAGCGGGAGGGCCGGGTGGACAGATACGCAGTATTTT.

V is TRBV19 and J is TRBJ1-1; D not certain. The CDR3 length is 12 residues. V lost 1 base and J 4 bases, leaving 4 bases between the germline ends. Germline V gene sequence: CDR1 LNHDA, CDR2 SQIVND (reference sequence). CDR3 nucleotide sequence: TGTGCCAGTAGTATAGGTCGCACTGAAGCTTTCTTT. Residues: CASSIGRTEAFF.

This chain connects TRBV4-1 to TRBJ1-5; no firm D call. The V gene lost 1 base and the J gene lost 11 bases, with 6 bases spanning the gap. This CDR3 contains 11 residues. Germline values: CDR1 MGHRA, CDR2 YSYEKL. The DNA of the CDR3 is TGCGCCAGCAGCCAAGGAGGATCCCAGCATTTT. It translates to CASSQGGSQHF.

V usage is TRBV4-3 and J usage is TRBJ2-1, with D possibly being TRBD1 (5 bases). From germline, CDR1 is LGHNA and CDR2 YSLEER. CDR3 length: 18 amino acids. V lost 0 bases, J lost 1 base, and 16 bases lay in between. The CDR3 is CASSQDRTGGLSYNEQFF. Written as DNA, the CDR3 is TGCGCCAGCAGCCAAGATCGCACAGGTGGCTTATCCTACAATGAGCAGTTCTTC.

The V gene is TRBV27, the J gene TRBJ2-2; TRBD2 might be the D (5 bases). Germline loops: CDR1 MNHEY, CDR2 SMNVEV (reference sequence). V was pared by 5 bases and J by 5 bases, with 12 bases between. The CDR3 is 14 amino acids. CDR3 DNA sequence: TGTGCCAGCAGTCAAAACCGGGGTACCGGGGAGCTGTTTTTT. Translated: CASSQNRGTGELFF.

In its sample, this clone was seen a few times. This chain joins TRBV6-5 and TRBJ1-3; TRBD1 is a possible D gene (6 bases). The germline V and J ends were trimmed by 2 bases and 4 bases, with 9 bases remaining between them. This CDR3 region has 14 residues. CDR1 and CDR2 from the germline V gene are MNHEY and SVGAGI. The CDR3 spells CASSYAGAGNTIYF. The CDR3 DNA follows: TGTGCCAGCAGTTACGCAGGGGCGGGAAACACCATATATTTT.

The chain is built from TRBV29-1 and TRBJ2-7; tentative D call: TRBD1 (5 bases). V was clipped by 1 base and J by 2 bases, with 15 bases between them. CDR1 is SQVTM, CDR2 ANQGSEA, per germline. The CDR3 runs 15 residues. CDR3 sequence: CSVEVAARAAYEQYF. For the CDR3, the DNA is TGCAGCGTTGAAGTGGCCGCCAGGGCCGCCTACGAGCAGTACTTC.

For the CDR3, the DNA is TGTGCCAGCAGTTATCGGCTGGATGGCTACACCTTC. This gives the protein CASSYRLDGYTF. The V gene is TRBV7-9, the J gene TRBJ1-2; D gene ambiguous. The V gene's germline CDR1 is SEHNR and CDR2 FQNEAQ (reference sequence). V gave up 6 bases and J gave up 6 bases, with 11 bases separating them. The CDR3 length is 12 residues.

The J gene is TRBJ2-7, the V gene TRBV5-6; 7 bases agree with TRBD1. Germline-derived CDR1 and CDR2 are SGHDT and YYEEEE. The CDR3 is made up of 13 amino acids. V lost 9 bases, J lost 3 bases, and 9 bases stayed unmatched. The CDR3 sequence: CATSGGLVYEQYF. For the CDR3, the DNA is TGTGCCACCTCAGGGGGTCTCGTCTACGAGCAGTACTTC.

This chain uses TRBV4-1 with TRBJ1-4, with 7 bases identical to TRBD1. The CDR3 is made up of 16 amino acids. The trim removed 3 bases at V and 8 bases at J, leaving 12 bases unmatched. The germline CDR1 and CDR2 sequences are MGHRA and YSYEKL. The CDR3: CASSQRVDRVREKLFF. The CDR3 DNA is TGCGCCAGCAGCCAGAGAGTCGACAGGGTGCGGGAAAAACTGTTTTTT.

The V call is TRBV27, the J call TRBJ2-5, with TRBD2 matching over 7 bases. Germline trimming cut 5 bases from V and 1 base from J; bases unmatched to any gene: 7. CDR3 size: 15 residues. Per the germline V gene, CDR1 is MNHEY and CDR2 is SMNVEV (reference sequence). CDR3 in DNA: TGTGCCAGCAGTACCCGGGAGGACCCCCAAGAGACCCAGTACTTC. Amino acids: CASSTREDPQETQYF.

This rearrangement joins TRBV7-9 to TRBJ2-6; D unclear. With 3 bases removed from V and 0 bases from J, the gap between germline ends came to 3 bases. Per germline, CDR1 SEHNR and CDR2 FQNEAQ (reference sequence). The CDR3 extends over 14 amino acids. The CDR3 DNA sequence: TGTGCCAGCAGCTTGAGCTCTGGGGCCAACGTCCTGACTTTC. Protein product: CASSLSSGANVLTF.

With respect to this clone: Distinct nucleotide sequences in the sample also encode this CDR3. The chain has TRBV19 and TRBJ1-1; the D is unclear. V was clipped by 3 bases and J by 1 base, with 6 bases between them. The CDR3 spans 13 residues. Germline CDR1 and CDR2: LNHDA and SQIVND (reference sequence). CDR3 sequence reads: CASSIGGNTEAFF. CDR3 in DNA: TGTGCCAGTAGTATTGGAGGGAACACTGAAGCTTTCTTT.

The chain uses TRBV7-6 and TRBJ2-5; D not resolved. V lost 1 base to trimming and J lost 3 bases, with 9 bases between them. The germline gives CDR1 SGHVS, CDR2 FNYEAQ. The CDR3 spans 14 residues. The CDR3 nucleotides read TGTGCCAGCAGCTTAGTGCACTTCAAAGAGACCCAGTACTTC. Its translation: CASSLVHFKETQYF. Full variable domain (missing parts from reference TRBV7-6 and TRBJ2-5): GAGVSQSPRYKVTKRGQDVALRCDPISGHVSLYWYRQALGQGPEFLTYFNYEAQQDKSGLPNDRFSAERPEGSISTLTIQRTEQRDSAMYRCASSLVHFKETQYFGPGTRLLVL.

The rearrangement links TRBV10-3 to TRBJ1-1; possible D gene TRBD1, 5 bases. Trimming removed 6 bases from V and 6 bases from J, with 20 bases in between. Germline CDR1 ENHRY, CDR2 SYGVKD. The CDR3 sequence is 15 residues long. In DNA, the CDR3 is TGTGCCATCAGCGATGGTGCGAACCCGGGGGCTGAAGCTTTCTTT. As protein: CAISDGANPGAEAFF.

The V call is TRBV11-3, the J call TRBJ2-7; a possible D gene is TRBD2 (5 bases). V was clipped by 2 bases and J by 3 bases, with 11 bases between them. The CDR3 is made up of 14 amino acids. The germline V gene encodes CDR1 SGHNT and CDR2 YENEEA. The CDR3 sequence: CASSLLASGYEQYF. The DNA for the CDR3 is TGTGCCAGCAGCTTATTGGCAAGCGGCTACGAGCAGTACTTC.

V is TRBV19 and J is TRBJ1-2; 10 nucleotides match TRBD1. Germline V gene data show CDR1 as LNHDA and CDR2 as SQIVND (reference sequence). This CDR3 is built from 17 residues. V trimming: 3 bases; J trimming: 3 bases; junction bases outside the gene matches: 10. The CDR3 region is CASSIGQGQGIDYGYTF. DNA for the CDR3: TGTGCCAGTAGTATCGGGCAGGGACAGGGGATCGACTATGGCTACACCTTC. Full variable domain (outside the CDR3, taken from reference TRBV19 and TRBJ1-2): DGGITQSPKYLFRKEGQNVTLSCEQNLNHDAMYWYRQDPGQGLRLIYYSQIVNDFQKGDIAEGYSVSREKKESFPLTVTSAQKNPTAFYLCASSIGQGQGIDYGYTFGSGTRLTVV.

V and J are TRBV19 and TRBJ2-7; no firm D call. The ends were cut back, 3 bases at V and 4 bases at J, with 10 bases in the middle. Germline V gene data show CDR1 as LNHDA and CDR2 as SQIVND (reference sequence). The CDR3 runs 13 residues. The CDR3 DNA reads TGTGCCAGTAGTATCAGTCTCTGGTACGAGCAGTACTTC. Its protein is CASSISLWYEQYF.

The chain carries TRBV6-5 and TRBJ2-1; D uncertain. The CDR3 is made up of 14 amino acids. Germline lookup yields CDR1 MNHEY and CDR2 SVGAGI. Trimming left V 2 bases short and J 0 bases short, with 5 bases between. The CDR3 loop is CASSYRASYNEQFF. The DNA for the CDR3 is TGTGCCAGCAGTTACAGAGCCTCCTACAATGAGCAGTTCTTC.

This clone was observed a single time. The chain joins TRBV7-9 to TRBJ2-5; 9 bases are shared with TRBD2. The CDR3 contains 17 residues. Germline CDR1 is SEHNR and CDR2 is FQNEAQ (reference sequence). Unmatched junction bases numbered 10, after V lost 1 base and J lost 4 bases. DNA for the CDR3: TGTGCCAGCAGCTTAGTTTCGAGCGGGAGGATATTAGAGACCCAGTACTTC. Protein: CASSLVSSGRILETQYF.

The rearrangement joins TRBV4-1 to TRBJ1-2; weak D call: TRBD1 (5 bases). Per the germline V gene, CDR1 is MGHRA and CDR2 is YSYEKL. V was clipped by 0 bases and J by 2 bases, with 7 bases between them. The CDR3 is made up of 14 amino acids. The DNA for the CDR3 is TGCGCCAGCAGCCAAGATCCAGGGAACTATGGCTACACCTTC. Its translation is CASSQDPGNYGYTF.